Listed here are 3 T cell receptor beta chains from one sample, sequenced in a study of blood T cell repertoires in COVID-19. Libraries were prepared by immunoSEQ multiplex PCR; TCRdb keeps only in-frame clonotypes and omits some of them. Counted here are a few hundred thousand clones, roughly 86% occurring once; the ten biggest clones make up 2% to 3%. Sequencing was performed on peripheral blood. The receptors derive from a woman between 50 and 59 years old with acute or convalescent COVID-19.

In this sample, this clone turned up a few times. In DNA, the CDR3 is TGTGCCAGCAGTTTATGGGCTAGCCATGAGCAGTTCTTC. This translates into CASSLWASHEQFF. The chain links TRBV12-3 or TRBV12-4 to TRBJ2-1; weak D call: TRBD2 (5 bases). V lost 2 bases to trimming and J lost 8 bases, with 10 bases between them. CDR3 size: 13 residues.

The J gene is TRBJ2-1, the V gene TRBV7-7, with TRBD2 matching 10 bases. The CDR3 runs 17 residues. V lost 5 bases and J lost 3; bases outside the gene matches: 10. CDR1 SSHAT and CDR2 FNYEAQ come from the germline V gene (reference sequence). The DNA for the CDR3 is TGTGCCAGCAGCGAGCGGGGGGGACACGCTGACTACAATGAGCAGTTCTTC. This encodes CASSERGGHADYNEQFF.

The rearrangement joins TRBV28 to TRBJ2-1; 9 nucleotides align to TRBD2. CDR1 and CDR2 from the germline V gene are MDHEN and SYDVKM. V lost 2 bases, J lost 10 bases, and 9 bases stayed unmatched. The CDR3 runs to 15 residues. The chain's CDR3 is CASSLAGGRLGEQFF. As DNA, the CDR3 is TGTGCCAGCAGTTTAGCGGGAGGGCGGTTAGGAGAGCAGTTCTTC.